Listed below are T cell receptor beta chains from one sample, sequenced in a study of cytomegalovirus exposure and HLA in healthy donors. Method: immunoSEQ multiplex PCR; TCRdb's copy keeps in-frame clones and lacks some. The sample carries 120,000 or so clones, 95% to 96% recorded once. The sample consisted of PBMCs. These receptor sequences come from a man between 18 and 29 years old in good health and CMV-seronegative. Each CDR3 is given with its conserved first and last residue. A D gene is named only where the DNA matches it firmly. Size tells how often a clone was seen (once, few, many) or the class of an expanded clone, and some rows leave it out.

d_gene	j_gene	abundance	v_gene	CDR3aa	CDR3nt
TRBD1	TRBJ1-2	once	TRBV7-2	CASSYSQGANDGYTF	TGTGCCAGCAGCTACTCCCAGGGGGCGAACGATGGCTACACCTTC
TRBD2	TRBJ2-7	NA	TRBV25-1	CASSEASGSYEQYF	TGTGCCAGCAGTGAAGCTAGCGGGAGCTACGAGCAGTACTTC
NA	TRBJ2-5	NA	TRBV5-1	CASSSTGSQETQYF	TGCGCCAGCAGCTCTACAGGGTCGCAAGAGACCCAGTACTTC
NA	TRBJ2-7	NA	TRBV19	CASSIDSGVSEQYF	TGTGCCAGTAGTATAGATTCAGGGGTGAGCGAGCAGTACTTC
NA	TRBJ2-7	NA	TRBV7-9	CASTPPQGWQYF	TGTGCCAGCACCCCCCCGCAGGGATGGCAGTACTTC
NA	TRBJ2-3	NA	TRBV10-3	CAISANTDTQYF	TGTGCCATCAGTGCCAACACAGATACGCAGTATTTT
NA	TRBJ2-2	once	TRBV25-1	CASSDPGRGGPNTGELFF	TGTGCCAGCAGTGATCCCGGGCGGGGCGGACCGAACACCGGGGAGCTGTTTTTT
TRBD1	TRBJ1-2	NA	TRBV2	CASSARTGRYGYTF	TGTGCCAGCAGTGCCCGGACAGGGCGGTATGGCTACACCTTC
NA	TRBJ1-1	NA	TRBV25-1	CASSPHGRGTEAFF	TGTGCCAGCAGTCCCCATGGCCGGGGAACTGAAGCTTTCTTT
NA	TRBJ2-5	NA	TRBV5-1	CASSLGAGSKETQYF	TGCGCCAGCAGCTTGGGTGCGGGCTCTAAAGAGACCCAGTACTTC
NA	TRBJ2-7	NA	TRBV18	CASSPTGAPEQYF	TGTGCCAGCTCACCGACGGGAGCTCCCGAGCAGTACTTC
TRBD1	TRBJ1-1	NA	TRBV30	CAWSPRQGVGMNTEAFF	TGTGCCTGGAGTCCCCGACAGGGGGTAGGGATGAACACTGAAGCTTTCTTT
NA	TRBJ2-5	NA	TRBV7-3	CASSDKETQYF	TGTGCCAGCAGCGACAAAGAGACCCAGTACTTC
TRBD1	TRBJ2-7	NA	TRBV28	CASSLAGQVSYEQYF	TGTGCCAGCAGTTTAGCGGGACAGGTCTCCTACGAGCAGTACTTC
NA	TRBJ2-7	NA	TRBV6-7	CASSYSPDRDFYGEQYF	TGTGCCAGCAGTTATTCCCCCGACAGGGACTTCTATGGCGAGCAGTACTTC
NA	TRBJ1-4	NA	TRBV5-1	CASSTGQPTNEKLFF	TGCGCCAGCAGCACCGGACAGCCAACTAATGAAAAACTGTTTTTT
TRBD1	TRBJ1-5	once	TRBV2	CASSEGQGPPSQPQHF	TGTGCCAGCAGTGAGGGACAGGGTCCCCCCAGTCAGCCCCAGCATTTT
TRBD1	TRBJ2-7	NA	TRBV5-6	CASSTPGQTHYEQYF	TGTGCCAGCAGCACACCGGGACAGACTCACTACGAGCAGTACTTC
NA	TRBJ2-7	NA	TRBV5-4	CASSLGSDISYEQYF	TGTGCCAGCAGCTTGGGGAGCGATATCTCCTACGAGCAGTACTTC
NA	TRBJ1-1	NA	TRBV6-5	CASSYSNGGTEAFF	TGTGCCAGCAGTTACTCGAACGGAGGGACTGAAGCTTTCTTT
TRBD1	TRBJ1-2	NA	TRBV5-4	CASSPSTGRGYTF	TGTGCCAGCAGCCCCTCGACAGGGAGGGGCTACACCTTC
NA	TRBJ2-1	NA	TRBV6-1	CASMGLTQQFF	TGTGCCAGCATGGGACTCACCCAGCAGTTCTTC
NA	TRBJ1-2	NA	TRBV2	CASSAVRVHGYTF	TGTGCCAGCAGTGCGGTCCGAGTCCATGGCTACACCTTC
NA	TRBJ2-1	NA	TRBV9	CASSVGTNSYNEQFF	TGTGCCAGCAGCGTAGGGACTAACTCCTACAATGAGCAGTTCTTC
TRBD2	TRBJ2-1	once	TRBV18	CASSTGTSGRGRDEQFF	TGTGCCAGCTCAACCGGGACTAGCGGGAGAGGTAGGGATGAGCAGTTCTTC
NA	TRBJ2-6	NA	TRBV4-3	CASSQDGESFSGANVLTF	TGCGCCAGCAGCCAAGATGGGGAGTCCTTCTCTGGGGCCAACGTCCTGACTTTC
NA	TRBJ1-1	NA	TRBV6-5	CASRAGNTEAFF	TGTGCCAGCAGAGCTGGGAACACTGAAGCTTTCTTT
TRBD1	TRBJ2-1	NA	TRBV5-6	CASRRGQELFF	TGTGCCAGCAGGCGAGGACAGGAACTGTTCTTC
NA	TRBJ2-1	NA	TRBV28	CASSISASSYNEQFF	TGTGCCAGCAGTATAAGCGCGTCCTCCTACAATGAGCAGTTCTTC
NA	TRBJ2-7	NA	TRBV5-1	CASSLEGSVDEQYF	TGCGCCAGCAGCTTGGAGGGGTCCGTGGACGAGCAGTACTTC
TRBD1	TRBJ1-1	NA	TRBV30	CAWSVGTGGNTEAFF	TGTGCCTGGAGTGTGGGGACAGGGGGGAACACTGAAGCTTTCTTT
NA	TRBJ1-1	NA	TRBV9	CASSVDGNRVNTEAFF	TGTGCCAGCAGCGTAGATGGGAACAGGGTCAACACTGAAGCTTTCTTT
TRBD1	TRBJ1-5	NA	TRBV4-2	CASSRDLRGGNQPQHF	TGTGCCAGCAGCCGCGATCTCAGGGGGGGCAATCAGCCCCAGCATTTT
NA	TRBJ1-1	NA	TRBV6-4	CASRRGVDTEAFF	TGTGCCAGCCGAAGAGGCGTGGACACTGAAGCTTTCTTT
TRBD2	TRBJ2-1	NA	TRBV11-2	CASSLVPGGFDEQFF	TGTGCCAGCAGCTTAGTACCGGGAGGCTTCGATGAGCAGTTCTTC
TRBD2	TRBJ2-7	NA	TRBV4-1	CASSQDGVGLALYEQYF	TGCGCCAGCAGCCAAGATGGCGTAGGACTAGCGCTTTACGAGCAGTACTTC
TRBD1	TRBJ1-2	NA	TRBV5-1	CASSLARGTGGSDYGYTF	TGCGCCAGCAGCTTGGCCCGGGGGACAGGGGGGTCGGACTATGGCTACACCTTC
NA	TRBJ2-7	NA	TRBV7-3	CASSLSGSSYEQYF	TGTGCCAGCAGCTTATCAGGCTCCTCCTACGAGCAGTACTTC
NA	TRBJ2-7	NA	TRBV27	CATGGDFYEQYF	TGTGCCACCGGCGGAGACTTCTACGAGCAGTACTTC
NA	TRBJ1-5	NA	TRBV19	CASSMGQGWEPQHF	TGTGCCAGTAGTATGGGGCAGGGATGGGAGCCCCAGCATTTT
NA	TRBJ2-5	NA	TRBV5-1	CASSLLSGQQETQYF	TGCGCCAGCAGCTTGTTATCGGGACAACAAGAGACCCAGTACTTC
NA	TRBJ2-6	NA	TRBV5-4	CASSSPAGANVLTF	TGTGCCAGCAGCTCCCCTGCTGGGGCCAACGTCCTGACTTTC
NA	TRBJ2-2	NA	TRBV7-9	CASSLHGTTHTGELFF	TGTGCCAGCAGCTTGCACGGGACAACTCACACCGGGGAGCTGTTTTTT
NA	TRBJ1-5	NA	TRBV6-6	CASSKYSNQPQHF	TGTGCCAGCAGTAAATATAGCAATCAGCCCCAGCATTTT